This TCR beta chain was identified during a study of PD-1 blockade in classical Hodgkin lymphoma. Study-level findings and limits: Those achieving complete response showed baseline diversity like newly diagnosed patients. CD4+ TCR diversity, unlike CD8+, rose significantly by C4D1.

After removal of 4 bases from V and 0 bases from J, the junction contained 6 bases not matched to a gene. The CDR3 spans 16 residues. Germline V gene data show CDR1 as LNHDA and CDR2 as SQIVND (reference sequence). TCRdb's copy holds only in-frame clones and misses some; the assay was immunoSEQ multiplex PCR. The sample has 10,000 to 14,000 clones, roughly 80% seen once. With regard to this clone: The antigen is undetermined.

Autologous stem cell transplantation was followed by relapse in every patient, and brentuximab vedotin exposure varied. The specimen was peripheral blood mononuclear cells (PBMCs), collected at baseline. The J gene is TRBJ1-1, the V gene TRBV19; the match to TRBD1 covers 9 bases. This clonotype originated in a human donor with classical Hodgkin lymphoma. CDR3 DNA sequence: TGTGCCAGTAGTACCCCGACAGGGGGATTGAACACTGAAGCTTTCTTT. It codes for CASSTPTGGLNTEAFF. Variable domain in full (rest from reference TRBV19 and TRBJ1-1): DGGITQSPKYLFRKEGQNVTLSCEQNLNHDAMYWYRQDPGQGLRLIYYSQIVNDFQKGDIAEGYSVSREKKESFPLTVTSAQKNPTAFYLCASSTPTGGLNTEAFFGQGTRLTVV.